This T cell receptor (beta chain) was captured by sequencing in a study of blood T cells in healthy people across ages. Donors were healthy Caucasian individuals from Russia aged about 6 to 100. Study conclusions and caveats: Versus aged donors, long-lived donors had higher diversity and more naive CD4+ cells.

This clonotype is a singleton in its sample. Its antigen is undetermined. This may be a read error: a much more frequent sequence differs by one nucleotide. Primed by a sample-barcoded 5' primer and a J-beta primer mix, a second PCR proceeded for roughly 7 to 12 cycles. TCRdb analysed the 5' RACE reads with MiXCR anew, one entry per CDR3 protein. The sample consists of some 940,000 distinct CDR3 sequences, 25% to 30% of them appearing once. V lost 3 bases to trimming and J lost 7 bases; unmatched junction nucleotides: 9. The CDR3 consists of 15 residues. Germline assignment: CDR1 SGHRS and CDR2 YFSETQ. These same data were also listed under a study on T cells of mothers and their children.

This receptor was identified in a woman in her forties in good health. The material sequenced was blood. The chain has TRBV5-1 and TRBJ2-7; 11 bases map to TRBD2. The CDR3 is CASSSGTSGYNEQYF. The CDR3 coding sequence is TGCGCCAGCAGCTCCGGGACTAGCGGTTACAATGAGCAGTACTTC.